This T cell receptor beta chain was profiled in a study of T cell repertoires in cytomegalovirus infection. Study as a whole: Indications of both CMV infection and matching HLA type were provided by public TCR beta signatures. The study, taken as a whole, reports: Totalled public TCR beta family frequency picked out people who carried CMV plus the relevant HLA. What dominated the ex vivo response were HLA-C-restricted CMV-specific TCR beta clonotypes.

Concerning this clonotype: The antigen is unknown.

TCRdb called the reads again in MiXCR, with one record for every CDR3 protein. The sample lists fewer than 250,000 distinct CDR3 sequences, roughly 22% occurring once. Germline V CDR1 and CDR2: SQVTM, ANQGSEA. The CDR3 sequence is 12 residues long. Trimming pared 4 bases from V and 7 bases from J, leaving 14 bases between. The J gene is TRBJ2-7, the V gene TRBV29-1, with D perhaps given as TRBD1 or TRBD2 (5 bases each). This receptor was obtained from a human donor in good health (CMV status not recorded). Some clones in this sample may be carry-over from other donors' samples. Sequenced material: CD8+ T cells from PBMCs. The CDR3 sequence: CSVASGAGEQYF. The CDR3 region has the DNA TGCAGCGTTGCCTCCGGGGCTGGTGAGCAGTACTTC.